This T cell receptor beta chain emerged from a study of beta chain features in type 1 diabetes. Study-wide results and caveats: Among type 1 diabetes patients, VDJ junctions had fewer insertions and more deletions. Compared to healthy donors, patients appeared to have naive, central memory and Treg TCRB repertoires that were more alike. In all four CD4+ subsets, TCRB CDR3 length was significantly, moderately reduced in type 1 diabetes.

Sequencing targeted expressed TCRB transcripts, as all isolated RNA had been reverse transcribed. The repertoire was sequenced with immunoSEQ multiplex PCR; TCRdb's copy has only in-frame clones and lacks some. The sample holds approximately 280,000 clones, approximately 16% seen once. CDR1 is SGHTA, CDR2 FQGNSA, per germline. The trim removed 1 base at V and 1 base at J, leaving 0 bases unmatched. The CDR3 consists of 16 residues. Comments on this clone: The antigen is undetermined.

The chain combines TRBV7-2 with TRBJ2-1; 11 nucleotides match TRBD2. This clonotype originated in a man between 18 and 29 years old with type 1 diabetes. Sequenced: naive CD4+ T cells from blood. The CDR3 protein is CASSLVAGGSYNEQFF. The CDR3 nucleotides read TGTGCCAGCAGCTTAGTAGCGGGAGGGTCCTACAATGAGCAGTTCTTC.